Sequencing of this T cell receptor (beta chain) was carried out in a study of blood T cell repertoires in COVID-19 (dated by TCRdb to 2018 to 2021). For the study in its entirety: Recovered participants in ImmuneRACE Cohort 3 were defined by two consecutive negative NP/OP PCR tests, clearance by a healthcare professional, or resolution of symptoms. Collaborator samples came from the United States, Italy and Spain and covered acute and convalescent phases of COVID-19. The prospective study material was composed of cDNA or gDNA derived from T cells, B-cell-depleted T cells, or PBMCs. Subjects who had been exposed to COVID-19, were actively infected with it, or had recovered from it provided the deeply sampled blood TCRbeta repertoires that made up the dataset. The repertoires were released in a freely available public database intended as a resource for research on the immune response to SARS-CoV-2. The samples were drawn from the first 160 participants of the ongoing ImmuneRACE study and from over 950 subjects provided by 6 global collaborators. The sample metadata nearly always contained a de-identified subject ID, COVID-19 status, age in years and sex. Where HLA class I and class II types were available, the types were taken from metadata supplied by the sample provider, not from assay-based typing. The paper's findings and limits, for the study overall: Clinical and demographic metadata were provided uncurated, with the amount varying by source and participant.

Remarks on this clone: The specificity of this receptor is unknown. No base quality information exists; no much larger clone differs at one position.

TCRbeta CDR3 regions were amplified from genomic DNA using the immunoSEQ Assay, a bias-controlled multiplex PCR. The authors processed their data as follows. The number of nucleated cells in each sample was estimated from the amplification of reference gene primers within the assay. Sequence reads were collapsed and filtered to measure the absolute abundance of every unique TCRbeta CDR3 rearrangement. Productive Simpson clonality was computed per sample as the square root of Simpson's diversity index over productive rearrangements. Held by TCRdb, this immuneACCESS table contains in-frame sequences only and omits some clones. Under half of the omission traces to an unresolved V gene where checked; the cause of the rest is unknown. The D gene and trimming were derived from the DNA, and the V and J assignments and clone size from that table. This sample is represented by a few hundred thousand clones; approximately 87% of them were singletons. The top ten clonotypes cover around 1.9% of the sample.

In the prospective study, participants were roughly 18 to 89 years old, resided in 24 geographic areas of the United States, and were enrolled through a virtual design. In the prospective study, cohorts were assigned on the basis of participant-reported clinical history obtained from a screening survey and a study questionnaire. Mobile phlebotomists in the prospective study collected whole blood, serum and a nasopharyngeal or oropharyngeal swab from every participant. Over a roughly 2-month period, participants in the prospective study had the option of providing additional blood draws and questionnaires. Blood samples from the prospective study were shipped frozen or at room temperature prior to DNA extraction. The CDR3 runs 15 amino acids, cysteine and phenylalanine included. The sequence is cut down to CDR3 DNA, 45 bases in frame from base 1. V is shortened by 1 base, J by 2 bases, and the region joining them spans 12 bases. For CDR1 and CDR2, the germline V gene (reference sequence) lists LGHDT and YNNKEL.

The origin of this receptor is a man between 35 and 55 years old in a cohort exposed to, infected with or recovered from COVID-19 (not recorded which). Source material: PBMCs or T cells enriched from blood (not recorded which). The rearranged chain carries TRBV3-1 (or the pseudogene TRBV3-2) and TRBJ2-7; possibly the D gene is TRBD2, per 5 matching bases. The DNA reads as follows: TGTGCCAGCAGCCAAGGTGTCGGGAAGCCCTACGAGCAGTACTTC. This translates into CASSQGVGKPYEQYF.